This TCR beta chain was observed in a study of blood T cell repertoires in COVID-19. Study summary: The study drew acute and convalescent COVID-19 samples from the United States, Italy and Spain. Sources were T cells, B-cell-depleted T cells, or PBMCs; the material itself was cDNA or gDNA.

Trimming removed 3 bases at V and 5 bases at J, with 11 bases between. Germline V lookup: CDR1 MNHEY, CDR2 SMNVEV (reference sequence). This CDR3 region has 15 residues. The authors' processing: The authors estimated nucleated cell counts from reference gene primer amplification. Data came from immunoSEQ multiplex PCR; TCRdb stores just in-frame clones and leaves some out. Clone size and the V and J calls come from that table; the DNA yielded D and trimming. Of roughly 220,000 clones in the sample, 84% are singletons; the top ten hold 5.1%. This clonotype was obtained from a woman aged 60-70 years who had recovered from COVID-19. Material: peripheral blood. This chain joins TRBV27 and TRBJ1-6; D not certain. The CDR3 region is CASSFERRDNSPLHF. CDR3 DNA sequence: TGTGCCAGCAGTTTTGAACGACGGGATAATTCACCCCTCCACTTT.